The present entry profiles one T cell receptor (beta chain) with its context. Antigen specificity is unknown. These data belong to a study of beta chain features in type 1 diabetes. Study outcomes and limitations: TCRB CDR3s were moderately but significantly shorter in Type 1 diabetes patients in all four CD4+ subsets.

The entirety of the isolated RNA underwent reverse transcription, so expressed TCRB transcripts were sequenced. The assay was immunoSEQ multiplex PCR, and TCRdb's table has in-frame clones only and misses some. This sample has more than 300,000 clones, with roughly 12% found just once. Losses at the gene ends were 2 bases for V and 7 bases for J; bases not matched to a gene: 8. The CDR3 runs 16 residues. The germline CDR1 and CDR2 sequences are GTSNPN and SVGIG (reference sequence). The sample consisted of naive CD4+ T cells from blood. The clonotype was recovered from a woman younger than 30 with type 1 diabetes. The chain employs TRBV30 and TRBJ2-7; TRBD2 matches at 16 bases. The CDR3 DNA sequence: TGTGCCTGGAGTATGGGACTAGCGGGAGGGCCAAGAGAGCAGTACTTC. Translating gives CAWSMGLAGGPREQYF.